The 17 T cell receptor beta chains reported below all come from one sample, sequenced in a study of blood T cell repertoires in COVID-19. The protocol was immunoSEQ multiplex PCR, while the TCRdb copy is restricted to in-frame clones and leaves out a portion. The table has some 13,000 clones, about four fifths seen once; the top ten hold roughly 32%. Sequencing was performed on peripheral blood. The receptors were sampled from a man in his fifties with active COVID-19.

This clone was picked up one time. The chain has TRBV5-1 and TRBJ2-3; D perhaps matches TRBD1 (6 bases). Germline V gives CDR1 SGHRS, CDR2 YFSETQ. CDR3 length: 15 amino acids. The ends were cut back, 6 bases at V and 1 base at J, with 15 bases in the middle. CDR3 nucleotides: TGCGCCAGCAAGGAAGGGGCAGGGGGCACAGATACGCAGTATTTT. Translating it yields CASKEGAGGTDTQYF.

The V gene is TRBV2, the J gene TRBJ1-6; 8 bases map to TRBD1. The CDR3 runs to 16 residues. Germline CDR1 SNHLY, CDR2 FYNNEI. V lost 2 bases to trimming and J lost 7 bases; unmatched junction nucleotides: 7. CDR3 in amino acids: CASSEIGQGLNSPLHF. The DNA of the CDR3 is TGTGCCAGCAGTGAAATTGGACAGGGTCTAAATTCACCCCTCCACTTT.

The chain has TRBV10-3 and TRBJ2-2; 13 positions agree with TRBD2. Germline V CDR1 and CDR2: ENHRY, SYGVKD. CDR3 length: 14 residues. Losses at the gene ends were 10 bases for V and 7 bases for J; bases not matched to a gene: 6. For the CDR3, the DNA is TGTGCCACCCGAACTAGCGGGAGGGACGGGGAGCTGTTTTTT. Translated, it gives CATRTSGRDGELFF.

The rearrangement links TRBV12-3 or TRBV12-4 to TRBJ1-2; the match to TRBD1 covers 9 bases. The CDR3 totals 13 residues. With V trimmed by 6 bases and J by 4 bases, 3 bases remained unmatched. CDR3 sequence: CASSMDRGYGYTF. The CDR3 DNA follows: TGTGCCAGCAGCATGGACAGGGGCTATGGCTACACCTTC.

The J gene is TRBJ2-3, the V gene TRBV6-5; D is undetermined. Trimming left V 7 bases short and J 2 bases short, with 7 bases between. The CDR3 is made up of 12 amino acids. Germline V lookup: CDR1 MNHEY, CDR2 SVGAGI. In DNA, the CDR3 is TGTGCCAGCATGCTATACACAGATACGCAGTATTTT. Residues: CASMLYTDTQYF.

The gene calls are TRBV5-4 and TRBJ2-5; 8 nucleotides match TRBD1. Trimming cost V 4 bases and J 3 bases; bases outside gene matches: 5. From germline, CDR1 is SGHNT and CDR2 YYREEE (reference sequence). The CDR3 totals 14 residues. For the CDR3, the DNA is TGTGCCAGCAGCCATTCAGGGGGCAAAGAGACCCAGTACTTC. It translates to CASSHSGGKETQYF.

The rearrangement joins TRBV7-9 to TRBJ2-3; tentative D call: TRBD1 (6 bases). Germline loops: CDR1 SEHNR, CDR2 FQNEAQ (reference sequence). The CDR3 runs to 17 residues. V shed 1 base and J shed 0 bases, with 14 bases lying between them. CDR3 amino acids: CASSLGWGPESTDTQYF. For the CDR3, the DNA is TGTGCCAGCAGCTTAGGTTGGGGGCCGGAAAGCACAGATACGCAGTATTTT. The full variable domain, in which reference TRBV7-9 and TRBJ2-3 provide the parts outside the CDR3, is DTGVSQNPRHKITKRGQNVTFRCDPISEHNRLYWYRQTLGQGPEFLTYFQNEAQLEKSRLLSDRFSAERPKGSFSTLEIQRTEQGDSAMYLCASSLGWGPESTDTQYFGPGTRLTVL.

This rearrangement joins TRBV29-1 to TRBJ2-1; D gene unclear. Germline-derived CDR1 and CDR2 are SQVTM and ANQGSEA. The CDR3 spans 17 residues. Trimming removed 5 bases at V and 3 bases at J, with 23 bases between. The DNA for the CDR3 is TGCAGCGTTACCCACCCGAACTTGGGTACTAACTACAATGAGCAGTTCTTC. Encoded protein: CSVTHPNLGTNYNEQFF.

The V and J genes are TRBV20-1 and TRBJ2-7; D remains unclear. The germline gives CDR1 DFQATT, CDR2 SNEGSKA (reference sequence). The CDR3 is 10 amino acids. V was clipped by 5 bases and J by 7 bases, with 9 bases between them. This chain's CDR3 is CSARNGEQYF. Written as DNA, the CDR3 is TGCAGTGCTCGGAACGGGGAGCAGTACTTC.

The chain links TRBV10-3 to TRBJ2-7; 7 positions match TRBD1. Germline values: CDR1 ENHRY, CDR2 SYGVKD. The CDR3 runs 15 residues. V dropped 6 bases and J dropped 3; count of bases not matched to a gene: 11. The CDR3 loop reads CAIRTGLGEDYEQYF. CDR3 DNA sequence: TGTGCCATCAGGACAGGGCTAGGGGAAGACTACGAGCAGTACTTC.

The V call is TRBV4-1, the J call TRBJ2-7; 11 positions match TRBD2. Trimming cost V 1 base and J 2 bases; bases outside gene matches: 1. The germline CDR1 and CDR2 sequences are MGHRA and YSYEKL. CDR3 length equals 15 residues. Written as DNA, the CDR3 is TGCGCCAGCAGCCAAGGACTAGCGGGACCCTACGAGCAGTACTTC. This codes for CASSQGLAGPYEQYF.

This sequence joins TRBV7-8 and TRBJ2-7, with D perhaps TRBD1 (5 bases). V was shortened by 5 bases and J by 3 bases, with 8 bases between the two germline ends. This CDR3 has 12 amino acids. CDR1 and CDR2 from the germline V gene are SGHVS and FQNEAQ. The DNA for the CDR3 is TGTGCCAGCAGCAGGGGAAGCTACGAGCAGTACTTC. This sequence encodes CASSRGSYEQYF.

This clone occurred once. V gene TRBV5-4 combines with J gene TRBJ2-3, with 10 positions matching TRBD2. CDR3 length: 15 amino acids. CDR1 is SGHNT and CDR2 is YYREEE in the germline V gene (reference sequence). The V and J ends lost 4 bases and 6 bases, in that order; junction bases with no gene match: 8. CDR3: CASSASGSVVDTQYF. The CDR3 DNA reads as TGTGCCAGCAGCGCTAGCGGGAGTGTAGTGGATACGCAGTATTTT.

The chain couples TRBV13 to TRBJ2-4; a possible D gene is TRBD1 (5 bases). This CDR3 region has 18 residues. Germline V gives CDR1 PRHDT, CDR2 FYEKMQ (reference sequence). V dropped 0 bases and J dropped 4 bases, with 19 bases sitting between them. CDR3: CASSLGSGSMGLKNIQYF. The CDR3 DNA reads TGTGCCAGCAGCTTAGGGAGTGGTTCGATGGGGCTGAAAAACATTCAGTACTTC.

This chain connects TRBV11-3 to TRBJ2-5; D is uncertain. The ends were cut back, 1 base at V and 5 bases at J, with 11 bases in the middle. Germline CDR1 SGHNT, CDR2 YENEEA. This CDR3 has 14 amino acids. DNA for the CDR3: TGTGCCAGCAGCTTAGCAAGTAGCCTTGAGACCCAGTACTTC. It yields the protein CASSLASSLETQYF. Supplemented by reference TRBV11-3 and TRBJ2-5, the full variable domain reads EAGVVQSPRYKIIEKKQPVAFWCNPISGHNTLYWYLQNLGQGPELLIRYENEEAVDDSQLPKDRFSAERLKGVDSTLKIQPAELGDSAVYLCASSLASSLETQYFGPGTRLLVL.

In this sample, this clone turned up a few times. The chain is built from TRBV2 and TRBJ2-2, with a tentative D call TRBD2 (5 bases). Germline CDR1 and CDR2: SNHLY and FYNNEI. V was cut by 4 bases and J by 3 bases, with 9 bases left in between. This CDR3 comprises 14 residues. In nucleotides, the CDR3 is TGTGCCAGCAGTGTAGCGCTATACACCGGGGAGCTGTTTTTT. Translation gives CASSVALYTGELFF.

The rearrangement uses TRBV5-1 and TRBJ2-1, with 8 positions matching TRBD2. CDR1 SGHRS and CDR2 YFSETQ come from the germline V gene. The junction had 5 bases not matched to a gene; V was cut back by 3 bases and J by 9 bases. This CDR3 contains 13 residues. Written as DNA, the CDR3 is TGCGCCAGCAGCTGGCAGACTAGCGCTGAGCAGTTCTTC. Amino acids: CASSWQTSAEQFF.